The 9 T cell receptor beta chains below all came from one sample that was sequenced in a study of human T cells and chemical hapten exposure. Each CDR3 protein gets one entry after TCRdb re-called the RACE reads with MiXCR. Of approximately 49,000 distinct CDR3 sequences in the sample, 9.3% were seen once. Time point denoted: patch test 1, 2 weeks after DPC sensitization. The sample's treatment: therapeutic diphenylcyclopropenone sensitization with weekly scalp DPC. The source material was whole blood, sampled in connection with sensitization to the hapten diphenylcyclopropenone (DPC). These receptors were taken from a woman aged 45-59 years with alopecia areata. Some clones in this sample may be carry-over from other donors' samples.

At least ten counts were recorded for this clonotype. The rearrangement joins TRBV12-3 or TRBV12-4 to TRBJ1-1; no clear D. This CDR3 comprises 13 residues. V dropped 5 bases and J dropped 3 bases, with 10 bases sitting between them. This CDR3 reads CASSLKTYTEAFF. CDR3 sequence (DNA): TGTGCCAGCAGTCTAAAAACGTACACTGAAGCTTTCTTT.

This clonotype was counted many times. This sequence joins TRBV7-2 and TRBJ2-1, with D perhaps TRBD2 (6 bases). Germline V gene lookup returns CDR1 SGHTA and CDR2 FQGNSA. The CDR3 has 16 residues. Trimming removed 2 bases from V and 3 bases from J, with 14 bases in between. CDR3 nucleotide sequence: TGTGCCAGCAGCTTAACCGGGAGAACCATCTACAATGAGCAGTTCTTC. It specifies CASSLTGRTIYNEQFF.

This clonotype was recorded at least ten times. V and J are TRBV15 and TRBJ2-2; tentatively, D is TRBD1 or TRBD2 (6 bases each). The germline V gene has CDR1 LNHNV and CDR2 YYDKDF (reference sequence). The V and J ends lost 5 bases and 3 bases respectively, with 22 bases between them. The CDR3 is 18 amino acids. The CDR3 is CATSPGASGVVDTGELFF. The CDR3 bases are TGTGCCACCAGCCCGGGGGCCTCCGGGGTCGTCGACACCGGGGAGCTGTTTTTT. The complete variable domain, with remaining parts taken from reference TRBV15 and TRBJ2-2, reads DAMVIQNPRYQVTQFGKPVTLSCSQTLNHNVMYWYQQKSSQAPKLLFHYYDKDFNNEADTPDNFQSRRPNTSFCFLDIRSPGLGDTAMYLCATSPGASGVVDTGELFFGEGSRLTVL.

This clonotype was counted between two and nine times. The J gene is TRBJ1-4, the V gene TRBV27, with D uncertain. V dropped 2 bases and J dropped 7 bases, with 5 bases sitting between them. This CDR3 contains 12 residues. CDR1 and CDR2 from the germline V gene are MNHEY and SMNVEV (reference sequence). The CDR3 sequence: CASSLIGEKLFF. CDR3 nucleotides: TGTGCCAGCAGTTTAATTGGTGAAAAACTGTTTTTT.

This clonotype has a count of ten or more. The gene calls are TRBV7-9 and TRBJ1-3; no reliable D call. CDR1 is SEHNR, CDR2 FQNEAQ, per germline (reference sequence). V lost 3 bases and J lost 2, with 8 bases in between. CDR3 length: 14 amino acids. CDR3 loop: CASSFPGAGNTIYF. CDR3 coding DNA: TGTGCCAGCAGCTTTCCGGGTGCTGGAAACACCATATATTTT.

This clonotype was seen ten or more times. The chain links TRBV4-1 to TRBJ2-1; 11 positions agree with TRBD2. Germline values: CDR1 MGHRA, CDR2 YSYEKL. With 1 base clipped from V and 4 bases from J, the junction kept 9 bases outside the gene matches. This CDR3 spans 18 amino acids. DNA for the CDR3: TGCGCCAGCAGCCAAGGAAGAGGCAGGACTAGCGGGTACAATGAGCAGTTCTTC. Protein sequence: CASSQGRGRTSGYNEQFF.

Ten or more counts support this clonotype. The rearrangement links TRBV5-1 to TRBJ2-1, with a weak D call TRBD2 (6 bases). This CDR3 is built from 14 residues. CDR1 is SGHRS, CDR2 YFSETQ, per germline. The V gene lost 4 bases and the J gene lost 9 bases, with 17 bases spanning the gap. The CDR3 here is CASSQEGLRREQFF. The CDR3 bases are TGCGCCAGCAGCCAGGAGGGCCTGCGGCGTGAGCAGTTCTTC.

This clonotype was detected many times. This sequence joins TRBV6-5 and TRBJ2-3; D gene unclear. This CDR3 is 14 amino acids long. With 5 bases removed from V and 2 bases from J, the gap between germline ends came to 11 bases. The germline V gene encodes CDR1 MNHEY and CDR2 SVGAGI. CDR3 coding DNA: TGTGCCAGCAGTATTATAGGGTTCACAGATACGCAGTATTTT. Protein product: CASSIIGFTDTQYF.

This clonotype showed up many times. CDR3 protein: CANQDLPTEAFF. In nucleotides, the CDR3 is TGTGCCAACCAGGACCTGCCTACTGAAGCTTTCTTT. The chain has TRBV6-1 and TRBJ1-1; D ambiguous. Per germline, CDR1 MNHNS and CDR2 SASEGT. Trimming stripped 10 bases from V and 5 bases from J, with 14 bases between. The CDR3 runs to 12 residues.